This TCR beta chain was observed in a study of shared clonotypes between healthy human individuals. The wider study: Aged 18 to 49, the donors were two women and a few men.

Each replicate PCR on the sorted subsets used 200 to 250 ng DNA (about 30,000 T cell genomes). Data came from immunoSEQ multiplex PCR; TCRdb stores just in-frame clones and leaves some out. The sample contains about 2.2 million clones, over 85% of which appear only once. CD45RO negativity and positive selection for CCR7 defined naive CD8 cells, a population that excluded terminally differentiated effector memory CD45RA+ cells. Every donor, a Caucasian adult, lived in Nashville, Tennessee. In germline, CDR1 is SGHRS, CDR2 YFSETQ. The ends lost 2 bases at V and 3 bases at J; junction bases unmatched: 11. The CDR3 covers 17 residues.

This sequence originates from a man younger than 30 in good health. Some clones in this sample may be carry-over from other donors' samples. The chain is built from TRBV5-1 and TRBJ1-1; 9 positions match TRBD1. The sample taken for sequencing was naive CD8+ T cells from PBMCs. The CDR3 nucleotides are TGCGCCAGCAGCTTTCGCAGGGACAGGGTAGGGTACACTGAAGCTTTCTTT. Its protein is CASSFRRDRVGYTEAFF. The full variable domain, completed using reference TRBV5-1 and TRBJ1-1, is KAGVTQTPRYLIKTRGQQVTLSCSPISGHRSVSWYQQTPGQGLQFLFEYFSETQRNKGNFPGRFSGRQFSNSRSEMNVSTLELGDSALYLCASSFRRDRVGYTEAFFGQGTRLTVV.